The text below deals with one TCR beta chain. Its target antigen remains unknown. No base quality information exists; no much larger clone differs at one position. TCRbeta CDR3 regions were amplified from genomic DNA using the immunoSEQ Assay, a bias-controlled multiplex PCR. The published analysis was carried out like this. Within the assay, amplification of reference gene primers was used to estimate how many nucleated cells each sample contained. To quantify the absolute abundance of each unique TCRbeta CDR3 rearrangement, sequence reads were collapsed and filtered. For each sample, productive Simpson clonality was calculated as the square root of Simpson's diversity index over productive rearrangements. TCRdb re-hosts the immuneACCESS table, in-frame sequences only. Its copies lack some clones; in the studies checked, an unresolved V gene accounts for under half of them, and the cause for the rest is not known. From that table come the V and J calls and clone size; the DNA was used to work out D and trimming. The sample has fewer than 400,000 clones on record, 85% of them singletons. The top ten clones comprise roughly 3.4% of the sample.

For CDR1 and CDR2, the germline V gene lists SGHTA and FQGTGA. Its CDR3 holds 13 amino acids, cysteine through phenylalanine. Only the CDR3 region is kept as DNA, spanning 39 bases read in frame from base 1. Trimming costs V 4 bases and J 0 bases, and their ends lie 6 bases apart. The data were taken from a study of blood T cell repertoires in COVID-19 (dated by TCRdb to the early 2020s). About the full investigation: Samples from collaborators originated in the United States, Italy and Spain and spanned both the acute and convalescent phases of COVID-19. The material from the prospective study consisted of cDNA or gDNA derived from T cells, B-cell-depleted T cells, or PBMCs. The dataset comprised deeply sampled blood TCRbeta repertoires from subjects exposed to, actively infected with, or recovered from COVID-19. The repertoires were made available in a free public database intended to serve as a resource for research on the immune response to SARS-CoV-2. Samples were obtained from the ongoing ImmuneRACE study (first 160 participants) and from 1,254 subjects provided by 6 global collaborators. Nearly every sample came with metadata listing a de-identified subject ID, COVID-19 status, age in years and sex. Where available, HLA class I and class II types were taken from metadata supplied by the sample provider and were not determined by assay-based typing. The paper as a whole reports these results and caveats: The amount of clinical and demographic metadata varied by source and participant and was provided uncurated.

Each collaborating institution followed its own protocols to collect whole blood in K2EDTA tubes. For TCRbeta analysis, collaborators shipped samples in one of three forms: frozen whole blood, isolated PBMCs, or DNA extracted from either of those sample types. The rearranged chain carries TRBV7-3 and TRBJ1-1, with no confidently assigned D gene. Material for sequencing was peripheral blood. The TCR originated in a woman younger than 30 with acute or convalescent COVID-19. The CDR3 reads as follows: CASSSTMNTEAFF. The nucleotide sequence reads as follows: TGTGCCAGCAGCTCGACAATGAACACTGAAGCTTTCTTT. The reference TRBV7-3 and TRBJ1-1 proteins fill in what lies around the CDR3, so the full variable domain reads GAGVSQTPSNKVTEKGKYVELRCDPISGHTALYWYRQSLGQGPEFLIYFQGTGAADDSGLPNDRFFAVRPEGSVSTLKIQRTERGDSAVYLCASSSTMNTEAFFGQGTRLTVV.